The sequence of this TCR beta chain was determined in a study of CD8+ T cells in alopecia areata. Study background: The drug, oral tofacitinib, was given to treated patients at 5 to 10 mg twice daily. Treated patients' severity was scored by percentage of affected scalp area. The study, taken as a whole, reports: With patients, TCR sharing proved less clear than in mice, a difference possibly related to HLA.

Treatment specified: oral pan-JAK inhibitor, 5-10 mg twice daily. This clone appeared a few times. What it binds is not known. In each case, RNA was isolated and then reverse transcribed into cDNA as the sequencing template. Some clones are missing from TCRdb's copy, which holds only in-frame ones; the method was immunoSEQ multiplex PCR. The sample includes about 140,000 clones, around 86% of them seen just once. The sample was CD8+ T cells sorted from blood, taken at week 4, from a patient treated with tofacitinib. The sequence was collected from a human donor with alopecia areata.

The DNA of the CDR3 is TGTGCCAGTAAGGGACAGCTCGGGACCTACGAGCAGTACTTC. Amino acid sequence: CASKGQLGTYEQYF. The chain couples TRBV27 to TRBJ2-7; the match to TRBD1 covers 7 bases. Trimming cost V 9 bases and J 2 bases; bases outside gene matches: 10. CDR1 is MNHEY and CDR2 is SMNVEV in the germline V gene (reference sequence). There are 14 residues in the CDR3.